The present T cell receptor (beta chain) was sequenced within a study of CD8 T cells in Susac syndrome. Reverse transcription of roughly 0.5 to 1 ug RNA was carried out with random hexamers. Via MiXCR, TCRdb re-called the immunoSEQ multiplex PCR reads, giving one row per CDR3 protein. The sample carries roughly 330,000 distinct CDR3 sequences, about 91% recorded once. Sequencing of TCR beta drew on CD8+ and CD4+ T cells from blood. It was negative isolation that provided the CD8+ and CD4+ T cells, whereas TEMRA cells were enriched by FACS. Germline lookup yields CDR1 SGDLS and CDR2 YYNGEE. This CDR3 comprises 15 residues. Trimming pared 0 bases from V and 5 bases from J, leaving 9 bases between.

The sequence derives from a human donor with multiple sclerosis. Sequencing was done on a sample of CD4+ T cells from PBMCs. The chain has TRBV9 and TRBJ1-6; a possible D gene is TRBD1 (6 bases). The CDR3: CASSVGPGDNSPLHF. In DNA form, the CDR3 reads TGTGCCAGCAGCGTAGGCCCAGGGGATAATTCACCCCTCCACTTT.